Shown below are 16 T cell receptor beta chains from a single sample sequenced in a study of cytomegalovirus exposure and HLA in healthy donors. Primers for the PCR totalled 60 Vbeta and 13 Jbeta. Data came from immunoSEQ multiplex PCR; TCRdb stores just in-frame clones and leaves some out. This listing includes some 40,000 clones. Sample: PBMCs. The origin of the receptors is a male donor in good health and CMV-seronegative.

The rearrangement links TRBV28 to TRBJ1-6; D uncertain. The V end was cut by 6 bases, the J end by 15 bases, with 12 bases between. The CDR3 length is 11 residues. Germline V CDR1 and CDR2: MDHEN, SYDVKM. The CDR3 nucleotides are TGTGCCAGCAGCGTCCGCTTCGGCCTCCACTTT. Translated, it gives CASSVRFGLHF.

The chain is built from TRBV6-1 and TRBJ2-2; TRBD2 agrees at 9 bases. With 4 bases clipped from V and 3 bases from J, the junction kept 0 bases outside the gene matches. This CDR3 is built from 14 residues. Germline V gene lookup returns CDR1 MNHNS and CDR2 SASEGT. The CDR3 protein is CASSGLADTGELFF. The CDR3 DNA reads TGTGCCAGCAGTGGACTAGCGGACACCGGGGAGCTGTTTTTT.

This clone is identified as medium-sized from frequency. The chain uses TRBV6-4 and TRBJ2-1; 13 bases are a match to TRBD2. Germline CDR1 and CDR2: MRHNA and SNTAGT. The CDR3 has 14 amino acids. J gave up 6 bases and V 4 bases, and 0 bases lay outside the gene matches. DNA for the CDR3: TGTGCCAGCAGTGGACTAGCGGGGGGCAATGAGCAGTTCTTC. Translating it yields CASSGLAGGNEQFF.

V gene TRBV5-1 combines with J gene TRBJ2-1; tentatively, D is TRBD2 (5 bases). The CDR3 has 14 residues. Trimming removed 7 bases from V and 0 bases from J, with 11 bases in between. Germline CDR1 and CDR2: SGHRS and YFSETQ. CDR3 sequence (DNA): TGCGCCAGCGGTGGAGGCCCCTCCTACAATGAGCAGTTCTTC. Translated: CASGGGPSYNEQFF.

The chain couples TRBV11-2 to TRBJ1-2, with unresolved D. This CDR3 contains 12 residues. Germline V gene sequence: CDR1 SGHAT, CDR2 FQNNGV. The germline V and J ends were trimmed by 5 bases and 4 bases, with 8 bases remaining between them. Here the CDR3 DNA reads TGTGCCAGCAGCCCAAACTTCTATGGCTACACCTTC. The encoded protein is CASSPNFYGYTF.

The chain carries TRBV18 and TRBJ2-2, with D tentatively TRBD2 (7 bases). Trimming removed 4 bases from V and 0 bases from J, with 18 bases in between. CDR3 length equals 18 residues. Germline loops: CDR1 KGHSH, CDR2 LQKENI. CDR3 coding DNA: TGTGCCAGCTCACGGTTCTGGCGGGGGCCGGCGAACACCGGGGAGCTGTTTTTT. This translates into CASSRFWRGPANTGELFF.

The chain joins TRBV7-3 to TRBJ1-6; 9 bases are a match to TRBD1. V trimming: 5 bases; J trimming: 7 bases; junction bases outside the gene matches: 6. The CDR3 totals 15 residues. The germline V gene has CDR1 SGHTA and CDR2 FQGTGA. CDR3 bases: TGTGCCAGCAGCAGATCCGGGACAGGGAATTCACCCCTCCACTTT. This sequence encodes CASSRSGTGNSPLHF.

V and J are TRBV7-9 and TRBJ1-6, with D maybe TRBD1 (6 bases). CDR3 length: 14 residues. Per germline, CDR1 SEHNR and CDR2 FQNEAQ (reference sequence). The V end was cut by 1 base, the J end by 9 bases, with 10 bases between. The CDR3 DNA is TGTGCCAGCAGCTTAGTACAGGGTAGTTCACCCCTCCACTTT. This codes for CASSLVQGSSPLHF.

V and J are TRBV18 and TRBJ2-1, with D hard to call. V lost 2 bases and J 7 bases, leaving 12 bases between the germline ends. Germline V gene data show CDR1 as KGHSH and CDR2 as LQKENI. The CDR3 loop spans 14 amino acids. The CDR3, as DNA: TGTGCCAGCTCACCAAACGCGGTGAAAAATGAGCAGTTCTTC. Residues: CASSPNAVKNEQFF.

V and J are TRBV7-2 and TRBJ1-1, with D perhaps TRBD1 (5 bases). Germline V lookup: CDR1 SGHTA, CDR2 FQGNSA. The CDR3 is made up of 17 amino acids. The ends were cut back, 3 bases at V and 3 bases at J, with 20 bases in the middle. CDR3: CASSFPDRGTFDTEAFF. CDR3 in DNA: TGTGCCAGCAGCTTCCCTGACCGCGGGACGTTTGACACTGAAGCTTTCTTT.

The chain employs TRBV27 and TRBJ2-7; 7 nucleotides align to TRBD2. Unmatched junction bases numbered 6, after V lost 2 bases and J lost 2 bases. This CDR3 has 15 amino acids. CDR1 is MNHEY, CDR2 SMNVEV, per germline (reference sequence). The chain's CDR3 is CASSLGLGGAYEQYF. The CDR3 DNA reads as TGTGCCAGCAGTTTAGGGTTGGGAGGGGCCTACGAGCAGTACTTC.

The chain is built from TRBV7-3 and TRBJ2-7; D is unclear. V dropped 5 bases and J dropped 2 bases, with 10 bases sitting between them. Germline assignment: CDR1 SGHTA and CDR2 FQGTGA. The CDR3 loop spans 13 amino acids. For the CDR3, the DNA is TGTGCCAGCAGCCAAAGACATACCTACGAGCAGTACTTC. It is translated as CASSQRHTYEQYF.

This chain joins TRBV7-9 and TRBJ1-1, with a tentative D call TRBD1 (6 bases). V shed 10 bases and J shed 6 bases, with 12 bases lying between them. This CDR3 region has 11 residues. Germline CDR1 and CDR2: SEHNR and FQNEAQ (reference sequence). For the CDR3, the DNA is TGTGCCACAGAGACAGGAGCTGAAGCTTTCTTT. Translation: CATETGAEAFF.

CDR3 DNA: TGTGCCAGCAGCTTAACCTTGGACAGGGGTTACGAGCAGTACTTC. As protein: CASSLTLDRGYEQYF. This chain connects TRBV7-6 to TRBJ2-7; 9 bases fit TRBD1. Germline V CDR1 and CDR2: SGHVS, FNYEAQ. The CDR3 is 15 residues long. V gave up 2 bases and J gave up 4 bases; unmatched junction bases: 6.

The V and J genes are TRBV19 and TRBJ2-3; 9 positions agree with TRBD2. Unmatched junction bases numbered 7, after V lost 3 bases and J lost 6 bases. The CDR3 is 15 residues long. The germline V gene has CDR1 LNHDA and CDR2 SQIVND (reference sequence). In DNA, the CDR3 is TGTGCCAGTAGTATTCTGGCGGGGGGGCCGGATACGCAGTATTTT. Protein: CASSILAGGPDTQYF.

The chain has TRBV5-1 and TRBJ1-1; 11 positions agree with TRBD1. Germline V gene data show CDR1 as SGHRS and CDR2 as YFSETQ. Trimming at V came to 4 bases and at J to 6 bases, leaving 5 bases not matched to a gene. The CDR3 is 14 amino acids. The CDR3 is CASSPGQGGPEAFF. The CDR3 DNA reads as TGCGCCAGCAGCCCGGGACAGGGGGGACCTGAAGCTTTCTTT.